Listed below are T cell receptor beta chains from one sample, sequenced in a study of OX40 agonist ivuxolimab in advanced cancers. Here immunoSEQ multiplex PCR was the method, and the copy in TCRdb shows in-frame clones only, minus some. The sample consists of roughly 61,000 clones, approximately 90% of them appearing once. This specimen consisted of CD4+ or CD8+ T cells sorted from blood, obtained in a trial of the OX40 agonist ivuxolimab. The receptors come from an adult with an advanced solid tumor such as melanoma, head and neck, liver or kidney cancer. Both conserved end residues are part of each CDR3. The order of the fields is V gene, clone size, J gene, D gene, CDR3 protein, CDR3 DNA. D genes are given only for firm matches. For some rows the clone size is stated as once, few or many, or as a class when expanded; others skip it.

TRBV27,NA,TRBJ2-6,TRBD1,CASSLWTTGVLTGANVLTF,TGTGCCAGCAGTTTGTGGACGACAGGGGTGTTGACTGGGGCCAACGTCCTGACTTTC
TRBV30,NA,TRBJ1-6,TRBD1,CAWRRDSIINSPLHF,TGTGCCTGGCGCCGGGACAGCATTATTAATTCACCCCTCCACTTT
TRBV4-3,NA,TRBJ2-5,NA,CASSRGMGSQETQYF,TGCGCCAGCAGCCGTGGCATGGGCAGTCAAGAGACCCAGTACTTC
TRBV9,NA,TRBJ2-3,NA,CASSLAGSTDTQYF,TGTGCCAGCAGCCTCGCTGGGAGCACAGATACGCAGTATTTT
TRBV4-1,NA,TRBJ1-2,NA,CASSTIGVIYGYTF,TGCGCCAGCAGCACCATAGGGGTAATCTATGGCTACACCTTC
TRBV2,once,TRBJ2-2,NA,CASSGDREANTGELFF,TGTGCCAGCAGCGGTGACAGGGAGGCGAACACCGGGGAGCTGTTTTTT
TRBV2,once,TRBJ1-5,NA,CASSASSNQPQHF,TGTGCCAGCAGTGCCAGTAGCAATCAGCCCCAGCATTTT
TRBV4-1,NA,TRBJ1-5,NA,CASSQVPGPQHF,TGCGCCAGCAGCCAGGTGCCGGGGCCCCAGCATTTT
TRBV5-1,NA,TRBJ1-3,TRBD1,CASSRTGTASGNTIYF,TGCGCCAGCAGCAGGACCGGGACAGCCTCTGGAAACACCATATATTTT
TRBV28,NA,TRBJ2-7,TRBD1,CASSLAGTGSSEQYF,TGTGCCAGCAGTTTAGCGGGGACAGGCTCGAGCGAGCAGTACTTC
TRBV6-6,once,TRBJ2-3,TRBD2,CASSSLGGIGTDTQYF,TGTGCCAGCAGTTCTCTCGGGGGGATCGGCACAGATACGCAGTATTTT
TRBV28,NA,TRBJ1-5,NA,CASSFPIPDRLYNQPQHF,TGTGCCAGCAGTTTCCCGATCCCTGACAGACTCTACAATCAGCCCCAGCATTTT
TRBV4-2,NA,TRBJ2-3,TRBD2,CASSQALAGGTDTQYF,TGTGCCAGCAGCCAAGCGCTAGCGGGGGGCACAGATACGCAGTATTTT
TRBV29-1,NA,TRBJ1-2,NA,CSVEVGGISYTF,TGCAGCGTTGAAGTTGGGGGTATTAGCTACACCTTC
TRBV12-5,NA,TRBJ2-3,TRBD2,CASAGWTSPPTDTQYF,TGTGCTAGTGCCGGATGGACTAGCCCTCCCACAGATACGCAGTATTTT
TRBV4-2,NA,TRBJ1-3,NA,CASSQDGGTGNTIYF,TGTGCCAGCAGCCAAGATGGGGGGACTGGAAACACCATATATTTT
TRBV6-5,NA,TRBJ1-5,NA,CASSYRGDSNQPQHF,TGTGCCAGCAGTTACAGGGGGGATAGCAATCAGCCCCAGCATTTT
TRBV6-5,NA,TRBJ1-1,NA,CASNQGYTEAFF,TGTGCCAGCAATCAGGGTTACACTGAAGCTTTCTTT
TRBV4-1,NA,TRBJ1-5,NA,CASSQGDRLNQPQHF,TGCGCCAGCAGCCAAGGCGACAGGTTAAATCAGCCCCAGCATTTT
TRBV5-6,NA,TRBJ2-3,NA,CASSLVRDTQYF,TGTGCCAGCAGCTTGGTACGAGATACGCAGTATTTT
TRBV28,NA,TRBJ2-7,NA,CASSSLGSGDEQYF,TGTGCCAGCAGTTCCCTCGGATCAGGGGACGAGCAGTACTTC